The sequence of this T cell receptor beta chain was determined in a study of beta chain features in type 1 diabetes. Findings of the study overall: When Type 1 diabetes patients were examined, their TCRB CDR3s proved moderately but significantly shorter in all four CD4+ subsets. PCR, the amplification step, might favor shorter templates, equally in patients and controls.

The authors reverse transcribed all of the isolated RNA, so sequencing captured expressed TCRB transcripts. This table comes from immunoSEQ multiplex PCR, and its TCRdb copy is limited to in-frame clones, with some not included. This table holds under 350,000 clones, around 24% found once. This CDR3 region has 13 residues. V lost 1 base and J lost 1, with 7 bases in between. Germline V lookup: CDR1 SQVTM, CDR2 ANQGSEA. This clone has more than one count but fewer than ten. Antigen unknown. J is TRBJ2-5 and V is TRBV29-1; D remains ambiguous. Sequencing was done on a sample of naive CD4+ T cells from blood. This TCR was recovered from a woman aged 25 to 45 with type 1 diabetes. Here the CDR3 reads CSVEGRFQETQYF. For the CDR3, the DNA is TGCAGCGTTGAAGGCCGGTTCCAAGAGACCCAGTACTTC.